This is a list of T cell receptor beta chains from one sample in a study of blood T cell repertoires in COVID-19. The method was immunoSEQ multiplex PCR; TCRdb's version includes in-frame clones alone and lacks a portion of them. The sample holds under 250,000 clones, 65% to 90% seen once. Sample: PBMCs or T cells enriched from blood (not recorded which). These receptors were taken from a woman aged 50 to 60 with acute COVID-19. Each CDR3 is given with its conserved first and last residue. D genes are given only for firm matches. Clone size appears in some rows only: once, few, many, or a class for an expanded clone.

CDR3aa: CASSLETRDWAFF; CDR3nt: TGTGCCAGCAGCTTAGAAACCCGGGACTGGGCTTTCTTT; v_gene: TRBV7-2; d_gene: NA; j_gene: TRBJ1-1; abundance: NA; len: 13
CDR3aa: CASSLDEPVGGFF; CDR3nt: TGTGCCAGCAGCTTAGACGAGCCGGTCGGAGGTTTCTTT; v_gene: TRBV2; d_gene: NA; j_gene: TRBJ1-1; abundance: NA; len: 13
CDR3aa: CASSWDDRGQFF; CDR3nt: TGTGCCAGCAGTTGGGATGACAGGGGACAGTTCTTC; v_gene: TRBV2; d_gene: TRBD1; j_gene: TRBJ2-1; abundance: NA; len: 12
CDR3aa: CASSQVGGQGYTF; CDR3nt: TGCGCCAGCAGCCAAGTGGGGGGGCAAGGCTACACCTTC; v_gene: TRBV4-1; d_gene: NA; j_gene: TRBJ1-2; abundance: NA; len: 13
CDR3aa: CASSTTSEAWYPGNTIYF; CDR3nt: TGTGCCAGCAGCACGACAAGTGAAGCATGGTATCCTGGAAACACCATATATTTT; v_gene: TRBV11-2; d_gene: NA; j_gene: TRBJ1-3; abundance: few; len: 18
CDR3aa: CASSVRGSSYNSPLHF; CDR3nt: TGTGCCAGCAGTGTGAGGGGGAGCTCCTATAATTCACCCCTCCACTTT; v_gene: TRBV6-1; d_gene: NA; j_gene: TRBJ1-6; abundance: NA; len: 16
CDR3aa: CASSFDISTEAFF; CDR3nt: TGTGCCAGCAGCTTCGACATAAGCACTGAAGCTTTCTTT; v_gene: TRBV5-4; d_gene: NA; j_gene: TRBJ1-1; abundance: few; len: 13
CDR3aa: CASSQREETGELFF; CDR3nt: TGTGCCAGCAGCCAAAGAGAAGAGACCGGGGAGCTGTTTTTT; v_gene: TRBV7-2; d_gene: NA; j_gene: TRBJ2-2; abundance: NA; len: 14
CDR3aa: CASSGGTGGRFSNQPQHF; CDR3nt: TGTGCCAGCAGTGGGGGGACAGGGGGCAGGTTTAGCAATCAGCCCCAGCATTTT; v_gene: TRBV28; d_gene: TRBD1; j_gene: TRBJ1-5; abundance: NA; len: 18
CDR3aa: CASSDSRAYEQYF; CDR3nt: TGTGCCAGCAGTGACTCCCGGGCCTACGAGCAGTACTTC; v_gene: TRBV25-1; d_gene: NA; j_gene: TRBJ2-7; abundance: NA; len: 13